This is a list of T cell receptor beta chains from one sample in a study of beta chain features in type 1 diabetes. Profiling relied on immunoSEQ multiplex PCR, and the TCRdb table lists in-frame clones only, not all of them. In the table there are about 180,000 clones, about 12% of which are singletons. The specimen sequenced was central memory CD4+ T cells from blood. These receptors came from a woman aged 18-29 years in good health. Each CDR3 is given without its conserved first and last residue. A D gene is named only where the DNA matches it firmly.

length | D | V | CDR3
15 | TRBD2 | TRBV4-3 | ASSQGGTSGYQETQY
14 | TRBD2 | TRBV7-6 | ASGIAGGPRSYEQY
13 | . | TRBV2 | ASNYLGGSANEQF
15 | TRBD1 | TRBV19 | ASSISGTGGRNQPQH
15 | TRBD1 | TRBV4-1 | ASSQSRQGAITDTQY
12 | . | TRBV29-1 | SVGLATIQETQY
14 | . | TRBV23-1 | ASSQSRQPYSYEQY
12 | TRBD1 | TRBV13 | ASSSGQGSNIQY
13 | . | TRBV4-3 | ASSQDLEGDTEAF
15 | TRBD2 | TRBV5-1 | ASSLNDRGGSYNEQF
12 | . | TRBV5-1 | ASSLRGTNYGYT
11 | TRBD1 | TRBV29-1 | SVARGRAGELF
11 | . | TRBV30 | AWSLGRTDTQY
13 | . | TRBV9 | ASSVDARRYNEQF
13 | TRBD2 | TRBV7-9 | ASRIRASGDNEQF
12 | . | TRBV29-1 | SVTFAGIDTEAF
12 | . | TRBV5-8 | ASSSTQGWETQY
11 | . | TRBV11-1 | ASSLMRQETQY
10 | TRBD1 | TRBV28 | ASSAMDRSQF
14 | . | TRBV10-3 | AISESGLLMNTEAF
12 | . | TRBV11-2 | ASSLDRGSYGYT
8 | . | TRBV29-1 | SVGGREQY
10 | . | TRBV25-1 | ASSTPLAGYT
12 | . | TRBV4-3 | ASSPTRRIETQY
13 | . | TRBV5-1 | ASSLGTPLGNEQF
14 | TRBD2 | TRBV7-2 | ASSLAPAGVPHEQY
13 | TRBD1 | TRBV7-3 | ASSLGQGGFYGYT
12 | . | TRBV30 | AWSAAGGYAEAF
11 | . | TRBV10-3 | AISGTGYTEAF
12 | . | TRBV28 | ASTISGMGDTQY
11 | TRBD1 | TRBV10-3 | AIRVQGANEQF
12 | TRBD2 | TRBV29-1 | SVRGLAGGNEQF
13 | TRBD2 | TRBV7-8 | ASSPGTTEYNEQF
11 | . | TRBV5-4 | ASSLALTGEAF
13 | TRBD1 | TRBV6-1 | ASSAQGTGNTEAF
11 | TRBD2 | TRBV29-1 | SYSGRNTGELF
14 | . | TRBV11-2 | ASSLATGLSGNTIY
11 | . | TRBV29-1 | SLRTGGRTEAF
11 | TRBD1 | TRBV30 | AWSYRGDQPQH
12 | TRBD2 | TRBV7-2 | ASSLVGGGNEQF
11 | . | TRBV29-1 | SALQGPSYEQY
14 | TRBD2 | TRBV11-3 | ASSPRTSGFKNIQY
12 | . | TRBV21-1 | ASSKSSLRGTQY